The text below deals with one TCR beta chain. Its specificity is unknown. This sample is part of a study of CD8+ T cells in alopecia areata. Reverse transcription of extracted RNA yielded cDNA, which provided the sequencing template. Some clones are missing from TCRdb's copy, which holds only in-frame ones; the method was immunoSEQ multiplex PCR. The repertoire holds 180,000 or so clones, roughly 64% seen once, with roughly 5% in the top ten. Overall study findings and caveats: Lesional scalp, notably in alopecia totalis/universalis, had clonality above that of normal scalp. Sequencing of scalp tissue also captures the resident alphabeta T cells of normal skin.

The CDR3 has 13 amino acids. Germline loops: CDR1 SGHDT, CDR2 YYEEEE. Trimming cost V 5 bases and J 3 bases, with 10 bases left between them. Sample treatment: oral pan-JAK inhibitor, 5-10 mg twice daily. This clonotype originated in a human donor with alopecia areata. The chain is built from TRBV5-6 and TRBJ2-3; D is unresolved. The sequencing used CD4+ T cells sorted from blood, collected at week 24, from a patient treated with tofacitinib. The CDR3 coding sequence is TGTGCCAGCAGGAGAACACGGACAGATACGCAGTATTTT. Translating it yields CASRRTRTDTQYF.